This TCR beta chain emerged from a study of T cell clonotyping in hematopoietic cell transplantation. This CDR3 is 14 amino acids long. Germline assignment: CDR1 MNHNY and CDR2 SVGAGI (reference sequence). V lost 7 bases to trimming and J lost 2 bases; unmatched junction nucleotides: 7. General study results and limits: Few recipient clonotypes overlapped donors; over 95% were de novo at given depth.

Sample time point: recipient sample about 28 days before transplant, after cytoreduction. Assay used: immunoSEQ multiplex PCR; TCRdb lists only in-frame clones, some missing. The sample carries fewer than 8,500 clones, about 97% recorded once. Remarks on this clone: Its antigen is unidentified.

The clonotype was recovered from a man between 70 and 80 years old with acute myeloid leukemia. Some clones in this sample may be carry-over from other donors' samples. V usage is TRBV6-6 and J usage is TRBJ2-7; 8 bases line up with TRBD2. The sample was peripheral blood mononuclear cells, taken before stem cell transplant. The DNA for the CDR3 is TGTGCCAGCACCGACGGGGGGGATCCCTACGAGCAGTACTTC. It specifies CASTDGGDPYEQYF.